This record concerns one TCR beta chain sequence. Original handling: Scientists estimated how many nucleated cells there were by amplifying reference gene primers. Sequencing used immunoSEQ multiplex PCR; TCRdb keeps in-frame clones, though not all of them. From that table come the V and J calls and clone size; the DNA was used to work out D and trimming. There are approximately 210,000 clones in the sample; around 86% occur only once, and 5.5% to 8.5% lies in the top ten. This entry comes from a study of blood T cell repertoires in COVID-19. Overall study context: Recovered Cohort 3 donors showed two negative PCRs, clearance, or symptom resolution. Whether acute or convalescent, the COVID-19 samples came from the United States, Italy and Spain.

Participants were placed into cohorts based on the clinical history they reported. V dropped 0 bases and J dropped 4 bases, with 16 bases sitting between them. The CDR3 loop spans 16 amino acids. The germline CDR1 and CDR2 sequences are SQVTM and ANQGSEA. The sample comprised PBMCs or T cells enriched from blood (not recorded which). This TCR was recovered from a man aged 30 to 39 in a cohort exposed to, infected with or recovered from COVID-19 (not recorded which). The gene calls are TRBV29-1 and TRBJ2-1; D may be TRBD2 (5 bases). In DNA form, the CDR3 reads TGCAGCGTTGAAGATCCGACTTGGACTTCTTACAATGAGCAGTTCTTC. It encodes CSVEDPTWTSYNEQFF.